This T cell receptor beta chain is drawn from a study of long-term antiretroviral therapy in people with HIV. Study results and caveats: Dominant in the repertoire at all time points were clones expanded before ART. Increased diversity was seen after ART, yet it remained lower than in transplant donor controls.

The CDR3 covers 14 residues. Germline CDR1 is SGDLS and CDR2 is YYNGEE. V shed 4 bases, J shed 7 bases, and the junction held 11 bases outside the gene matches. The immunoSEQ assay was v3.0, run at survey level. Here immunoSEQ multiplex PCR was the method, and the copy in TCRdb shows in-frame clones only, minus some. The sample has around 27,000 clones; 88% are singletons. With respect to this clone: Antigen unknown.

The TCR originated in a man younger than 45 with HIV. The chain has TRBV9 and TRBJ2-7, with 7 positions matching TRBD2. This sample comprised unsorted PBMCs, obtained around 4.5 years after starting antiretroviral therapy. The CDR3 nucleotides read TGTGCCAGCAGCCCCCGGCGGGGGTTTATTGAGCAGTACTTC. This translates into CASSPRRGFIEQYF.